The entry that follows covers one T cell receptor beta chain sequence. Its antigen is undetermined. Libraries were prepared by immunoSEQ multiplex PCR; TCRdb keeps only in-frame clonotypes and omits some of them. The sample holds some 130,000 clones, 88% seen once. The data are from a study of T cell responses to AZD1222 COVID-19 vaccine. Study-level findings and limits: White British people made up most donors, females outnumbered males, and clonal diversity was possibly underestimated. Nearly half of spike-specific TCRs reportedly target variant regions that are unmutated in the B.1.351 and B.1.1.7 variants. With dominance at 160-218 and 743-854, vaccine-associated CD4 TCRs spanned spike.

Germline values: CDR1 LNHDA, CDR2 SQIVND (reference sequence). The junction had 8 bases not matched to a gene; V was cut back by 4 bases and J by 2 bases. The CDR3 has 15 amino acids. V and J are TRBV19 and TRBJ2-7, with TRBD2 identical over 7 bases. The material was peripheral blood, obtained on day 0 of AZD1222 vaccination. The origin of this receptor is an adult in good health. The CDR3 is CASSNLGGTTYEQYF. As DNA, the CDR3 is TGTGCCAGTAGTAATCTGGGGGGGACCACCTACGAGCAGTACTTC.